The source of this T cell receptor (beta chain) is a study of monozygotic twins with inflammatory bowel disease. General study points: Among IBD patients, fewer clonotypes were shared with others than among healthy twins, especially with disease activity.

To note about this clonotype: The target antigen is unknown.

The draw for each donor consisted of a single 2.5 ml blood sample. The team made cDNA by running eight separate reactions for each sample. TCRdb reprocessed the 5' RACE reads, keeping one entry per CDR3 protein, no DNA. The clone table shows around 370,000 distinct CDR3 sequences, with the ten largest holding 2.5% to 3%. Material: blood. The receptor was isolated from a human donor with ulcerative colitis or Crohn's disease, or a healthy co-twin of an affected twin (not recorded which).

The CDR3 region is CSAGQGTGELIF. The chain uses TRBV20-1 and TRBJ2-2; there is no DNA to check the TCRdb D call of TRBD1. The CDR3 contains 12 residues. In germline, CDR1 is DFQATT, CDR2 SNEGSKA (reference sequence).